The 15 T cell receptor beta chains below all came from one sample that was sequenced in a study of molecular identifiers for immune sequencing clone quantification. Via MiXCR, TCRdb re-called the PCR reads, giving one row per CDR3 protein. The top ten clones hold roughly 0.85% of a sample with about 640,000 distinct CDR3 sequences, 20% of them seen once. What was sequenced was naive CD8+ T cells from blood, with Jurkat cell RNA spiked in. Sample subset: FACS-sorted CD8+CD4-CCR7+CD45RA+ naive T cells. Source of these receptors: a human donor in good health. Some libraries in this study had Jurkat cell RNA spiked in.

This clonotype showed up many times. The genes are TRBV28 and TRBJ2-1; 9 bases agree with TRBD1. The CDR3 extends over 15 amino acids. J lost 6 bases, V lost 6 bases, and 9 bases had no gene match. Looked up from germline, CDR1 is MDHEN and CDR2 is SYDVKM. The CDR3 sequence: CASRTRTGVGNEQFF. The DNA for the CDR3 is TGTGCCAGCAGGACCCGGACAGGGGTGGGCAATGAGCAGTTCTTC.

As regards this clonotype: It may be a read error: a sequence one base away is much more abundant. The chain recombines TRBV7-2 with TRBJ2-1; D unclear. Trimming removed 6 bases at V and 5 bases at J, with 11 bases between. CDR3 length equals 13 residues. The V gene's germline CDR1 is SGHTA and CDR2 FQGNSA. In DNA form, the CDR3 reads TGTGCCAGCAGAACCCTAGTTCACAATGAGCAGTTCTTC. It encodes CASRTLVHNEQFF. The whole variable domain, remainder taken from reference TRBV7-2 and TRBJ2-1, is GAGVSQSPSNKVTEKGKDVELRCDPISGHTALYWYRQSLGQGLEFLIYFQGNSAPDKSGLPSDRFSAERTGGSVSTLTIQRTQQEDSAVYLCASRTLVHNEQFFGPGTRLTVL.

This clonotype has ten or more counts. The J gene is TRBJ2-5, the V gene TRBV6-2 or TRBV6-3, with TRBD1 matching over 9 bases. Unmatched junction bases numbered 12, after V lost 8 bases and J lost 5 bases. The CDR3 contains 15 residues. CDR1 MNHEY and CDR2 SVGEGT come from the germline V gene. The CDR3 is CASLPRTGVMETQYF. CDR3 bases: TGTGCCAGCCTTCCGCGGACAGGGGTGATGGAGACCCAGTACTTC.

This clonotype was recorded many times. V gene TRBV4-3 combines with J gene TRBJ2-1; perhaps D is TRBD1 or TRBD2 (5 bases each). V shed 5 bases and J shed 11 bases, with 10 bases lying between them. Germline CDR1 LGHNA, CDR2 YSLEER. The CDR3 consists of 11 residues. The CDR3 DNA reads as TGCGCCAGCAGCACCGGGACCCAGCAGTTCTTC. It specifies CASSTGTQQFF.

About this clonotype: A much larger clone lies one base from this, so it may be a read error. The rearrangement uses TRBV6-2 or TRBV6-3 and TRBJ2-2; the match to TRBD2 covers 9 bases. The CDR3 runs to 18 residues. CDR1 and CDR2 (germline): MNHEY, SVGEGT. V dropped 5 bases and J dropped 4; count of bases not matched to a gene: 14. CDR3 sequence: CASSAGLAGPGSTGELFF. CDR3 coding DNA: TGTGCCAGCAGTGCGGGACTAGCAGGACCGGGAAGCACCGGGGAGCTGTTTTTT.

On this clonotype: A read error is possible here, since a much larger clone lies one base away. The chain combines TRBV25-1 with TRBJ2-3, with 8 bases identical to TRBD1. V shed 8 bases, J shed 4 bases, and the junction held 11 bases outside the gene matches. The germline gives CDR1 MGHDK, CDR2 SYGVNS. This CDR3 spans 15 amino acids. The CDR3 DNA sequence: TGTGCCAGCTCCAGAACAGGGGGAAGGGCAGATACGCAGTATTTT. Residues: CASSRTGGRADTQYF.

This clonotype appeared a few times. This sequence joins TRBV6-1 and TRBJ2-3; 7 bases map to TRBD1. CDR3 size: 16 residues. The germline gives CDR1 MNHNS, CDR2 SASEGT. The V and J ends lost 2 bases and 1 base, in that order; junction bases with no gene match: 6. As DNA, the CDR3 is TGTGCCAGCAGTGAACAGACAGGGTTTGGCACAGATACGCAGTATTTT. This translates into CASSEQTGFGTDTQYF.

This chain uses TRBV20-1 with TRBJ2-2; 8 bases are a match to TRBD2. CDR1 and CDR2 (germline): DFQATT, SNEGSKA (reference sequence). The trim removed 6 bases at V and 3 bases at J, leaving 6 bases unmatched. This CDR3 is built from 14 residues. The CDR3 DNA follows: TGCAGTGCCCCGGGGGGGTCTTACACCGGGGAGCTGTTTTTT. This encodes CSAPGGSYTGELFF.

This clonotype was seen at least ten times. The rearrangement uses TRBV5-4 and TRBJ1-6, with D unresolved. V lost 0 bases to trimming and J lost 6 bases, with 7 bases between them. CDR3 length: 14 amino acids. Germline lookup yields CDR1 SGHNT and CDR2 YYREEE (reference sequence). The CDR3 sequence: CASSLGLSNSPLHF. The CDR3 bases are TGTGCCAGCAGCTTGGGCCTCTCTAATTCACCCCTCCACTTT.

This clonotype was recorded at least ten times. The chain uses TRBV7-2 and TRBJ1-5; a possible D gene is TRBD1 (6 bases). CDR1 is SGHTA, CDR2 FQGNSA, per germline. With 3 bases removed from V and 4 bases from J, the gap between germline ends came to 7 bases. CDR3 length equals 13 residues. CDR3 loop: CASSFGQNQPQHF. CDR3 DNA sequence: TGTGCCAGCAGCTTTGGACAGAATCAGCCCCAGCATTTT.

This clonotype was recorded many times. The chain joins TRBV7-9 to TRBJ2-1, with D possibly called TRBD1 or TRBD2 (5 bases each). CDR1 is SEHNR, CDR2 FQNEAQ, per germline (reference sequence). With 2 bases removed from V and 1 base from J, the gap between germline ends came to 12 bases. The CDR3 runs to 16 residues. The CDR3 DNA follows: TGTGCCAGCAGCTTATCGGGGCTGGGGTCCTACAATGAGCAGTTCTTC. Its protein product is CASSLSGLGSYNEQFF.

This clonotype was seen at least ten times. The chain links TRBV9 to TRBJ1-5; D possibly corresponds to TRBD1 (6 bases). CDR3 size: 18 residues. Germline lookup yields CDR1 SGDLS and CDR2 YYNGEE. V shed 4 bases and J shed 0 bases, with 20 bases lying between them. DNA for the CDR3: TGTGCCAGCAGCTCCAAAACACAGGGCGATTATAGCAATCAGCCCCAGCATTTT. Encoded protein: CASSSKTQGDYSNQPQHF.

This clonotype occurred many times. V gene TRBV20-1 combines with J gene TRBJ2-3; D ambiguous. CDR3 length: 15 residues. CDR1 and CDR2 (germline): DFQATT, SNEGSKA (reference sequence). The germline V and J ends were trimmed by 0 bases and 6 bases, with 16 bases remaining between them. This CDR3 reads CSARDPARWLDTQYF. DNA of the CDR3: TGCAGTGCTAGAGATCCGGCTAGATGGCTTGATACGCAGTATTTT.

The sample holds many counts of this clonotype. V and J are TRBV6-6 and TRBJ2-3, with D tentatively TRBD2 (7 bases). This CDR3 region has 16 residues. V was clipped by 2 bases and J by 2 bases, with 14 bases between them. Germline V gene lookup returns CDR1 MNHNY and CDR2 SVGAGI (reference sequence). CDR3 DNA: TGTGCCAGCAGTTACCTATCGCGGGGGCCCACAGATACGCAGTATTTT. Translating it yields CASSYLSRGPTDTQYF.

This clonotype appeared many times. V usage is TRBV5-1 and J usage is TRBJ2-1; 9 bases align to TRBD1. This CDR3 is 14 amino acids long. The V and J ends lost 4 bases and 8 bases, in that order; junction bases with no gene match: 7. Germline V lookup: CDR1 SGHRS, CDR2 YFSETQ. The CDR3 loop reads CASSRLTGGDEQFF. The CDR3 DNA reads TGCGCCAGCAGCCGCTTAACAGGGGGCGATGAGCAGTTCTTC.